This entry concerns a single T cell receptor beta chain. Antigen unknown. The data were obtained in a study of immune cell composition in non-small cell lung cancer. Study conclusions and caveats: TIL tumour reactivity correlated with maximal tumour-associated clone frequency in adenocarcinoma. Tumour-associated clones >0.5% occurred in under 35% of adenocarcinomas, less than 80% of squamous.

Sequenced by immunoSEQ multiplex PCR; TCRdb stores in-frame clones only, minus some. This sample has about 14,000 clones, with over 70% found just once. There are 17 residues in the CDR3. The chain combines TRBV5-2 with TRBJ2-6. TRBV5-2 is a recognized pseudogene. Sequenced sample: lung tumor tissue. This sequence was found in a human donor with non-small cell lung cancer. As DNA, the CDR3 is TGTGCCAGCAATTACCTGAGTACACAAAGTCGGGCCAACGTCCTGACTTTC. Translation gives CASNYLSTQSRANVLTF.